The T cell receptor beta chain described here comes from a study of CD8+ T cells in alopecia areata. Study-level background: Tofacitinib was taken orally by treated patients, and the dose was 5 to 10 mg twice daily. Tofacitinib treatment spanned 6 to 18 months, with 6 months off drug afterward.

Extracted from the samples, RNA was reverse transcribed into cDNA to serve as the sequencing template. The table came from immunoSEQ multiplex PCR; TCRdb's copy has only in-frame clones and leaves some out. This table has around 100,000 clones, roughly two fifths appearing once. V gave up 1 base and J gave up 4 bases; unmatched junction bases: 4. The germline gives CDR1 MGHRA, CDR2 YSYEKL. This CDR3 comprises 15 residues. The chain links TRBV4-1 to TRBJ2-7; 10 nucleotides match TRBD2. Sequenced input: CD4+ T cells sorted from blood. The receptor's source is a human donor with alopecia areata. CDR3 amino acids: CASSQASGSLYEQYF. The CDR3 DNA reads TGCGCCAGCAGCCAAGCTAGCGGGAGTTTGTACGAGCAGTACTTC.